Sequencing of this TCR beta chain was carried out in a study of OX40 agonist ivuxolimab in advanced cancers. Study at large: The patients' treatment was ivuxolimab, an agonistic anti-OX40 (CD134) antibody.

TCRdb's table, derived via immunoSEQ multiplex PCR, lists solely in-frame clones and lacks some. The sample holds some 16,000 clones, roughly 81% seen once. The count of this clone is one. The CDR3 is 15 residues long. Germline CDR1 reads LGHNA; CDR2 reads YSLEER. V shed 0 bases and J shed 1 base, with 9 bases lying between them. Sequencing used CD4+ or CD8+ T cells sorted from blood, obtained in a trial of the OX40 agonist ivuxolimab. The sequence was obtained from an adult with an advanced solid tumor such as melanoma, head and neck, liver or kidney cancer. V usage is TRBV4-3 and J usage is TRBJ1-2; no firm D call. CDR3 nucleotide sequence: TGCGCCAGCAGCCAAGATATAGAGAGTAACTATGGCTACACCTTC. This encodes CASSQDIESNYGYTF.